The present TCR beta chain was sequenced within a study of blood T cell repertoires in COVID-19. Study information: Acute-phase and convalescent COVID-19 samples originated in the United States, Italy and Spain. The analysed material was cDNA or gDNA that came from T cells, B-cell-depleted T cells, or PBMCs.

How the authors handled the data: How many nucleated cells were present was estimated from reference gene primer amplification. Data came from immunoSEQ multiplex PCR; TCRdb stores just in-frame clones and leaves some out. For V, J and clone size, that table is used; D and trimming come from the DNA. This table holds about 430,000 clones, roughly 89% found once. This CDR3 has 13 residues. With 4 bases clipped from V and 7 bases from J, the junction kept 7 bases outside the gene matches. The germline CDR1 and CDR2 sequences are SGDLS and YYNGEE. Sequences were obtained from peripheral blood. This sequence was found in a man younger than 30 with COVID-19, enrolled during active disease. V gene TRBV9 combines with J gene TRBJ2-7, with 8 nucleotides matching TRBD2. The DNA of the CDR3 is TGTGCCAGCAGCCCAGCGGGAGTGCGGGAGCAGTACTTC. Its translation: CASSPAGVREQYF.